The clone carrying this T cell receptor beta chain was observed a single time. Its specificity is unknown. One entry per CDR3 protein results from TCRdb running MiXCR on the 5' RACE reads. There are a few hundred thousand distinct CDR3 sequences in the sample; roughly an eighth occur only once, and 0.8% to 1% lies in the top ten. This entry comes from a study of identical twins. Study-level results: Within beta out-of-frame sequences, the excess sharing observed between twins was weaker.

Germline CDR1 reads SGHRS; CDR2 reads YFSETQ. The CDR3 contains 14 residues. V lost 0 bases and J lost 8, with 14 bases in between. The sample also formed part of further work on yellow fever vaccine responses in identical twins.

V gene TRBV5-1 combines with J gene TRBJ1-2; possible D gene TRBD1, 5 bases. The source of this sequence is a woman between 18 and 29 years old in good health. The sequenced sample consisted of CD4+ T cells sorted from blood. CDR3 loop: CASSLGSGNQGYTF. For the CDR3, the DNA is TGCGCCAGCAGCTTGGGGTCAGGGAATCAAGGCTACACCTTC.